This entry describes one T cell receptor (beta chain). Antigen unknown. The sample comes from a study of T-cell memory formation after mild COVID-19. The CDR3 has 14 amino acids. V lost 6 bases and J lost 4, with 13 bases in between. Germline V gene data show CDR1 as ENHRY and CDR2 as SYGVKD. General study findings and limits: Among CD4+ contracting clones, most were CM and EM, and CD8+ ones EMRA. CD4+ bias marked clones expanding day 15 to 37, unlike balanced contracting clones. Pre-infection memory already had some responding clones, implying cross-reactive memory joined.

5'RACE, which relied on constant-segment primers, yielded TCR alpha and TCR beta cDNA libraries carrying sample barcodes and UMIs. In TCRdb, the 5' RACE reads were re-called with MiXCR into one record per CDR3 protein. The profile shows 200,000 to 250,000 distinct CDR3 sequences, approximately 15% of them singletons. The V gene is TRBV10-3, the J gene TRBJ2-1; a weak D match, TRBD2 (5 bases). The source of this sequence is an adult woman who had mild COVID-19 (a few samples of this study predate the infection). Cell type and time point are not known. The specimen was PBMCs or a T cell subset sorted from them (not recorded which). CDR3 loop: CAIRGLDYYNEQFF. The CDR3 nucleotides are TGTGCCATCAGGGGCCTCGACTATTACAATGAGCAGTTCTTC.